The sequence of this T cell receptor beta chain was determined in a study of cytomegalovirus exposure and HLA in healthy donors. Findings and caveats of the study: A cluster of highly shared sequence variants was likely a sequencing artifact. Across all donors, roughly uniform sequencing depth was an assumption of the presence/absence analyses.

This clone was counted a few times. Antigen specificity is unknown. A multiplex PCR was run with 60 Vbeta primers and 13 Jbeta primers. Clones were read by immunoSEQ multiplex PCR, and TCRdb kept only the in-frame ones, dropping some. The sample holds about 120,000 clones, over 70% seen once. Whereas donors were nominally healthy upon sampling, unrecorded immune exposures were probable. The CDR3 is 17 residues long. With 3 bases clipped from V and 0 bases from J, the junction kept 6 bases outside the gene matches. The V gene's germline CDR1 is SGHKS and CDR2 YYEKEE (reference sequence). Input material: PBMCs. V usage is TRBV5-5 and J usage is TRBJ1-1; the match to TRBD1 covers 12 bases. This sequence was found in a man between 18 and 35 years old in good health and CMV-seropositive. CDR3 in DNA: TGTGCCAGCAGCTACGGGACAGGGGGCGTATTGAACACTGAAGCTTTCTTT. Translating it yields CASSYGTGGVLNTEAFF.